The 5 T cell receptor beta chains presented below share a single source sample, sequenced in a study of T cells after yellow fever vaccination. Using its own MiXCR run on the 5' RACE reads, TCRdb lists one record per CDR3 protein. Here the sample spans 620,000 or so distinct CDR3 sequences, 9% to 15% being singletons. This specimen consisted of PBMCs, obtained on the day of the yellow fever booster vaccination. These receptors were collected from a young man who received the YFV17D yellow fever vaccine.

This clonotype showed up just a few times. The chain employs TRBV12-3 or TRBV12-4 and TRBJ2-4, with D perhaps assigned TRBD1 or TRBD2 (6 bases each). V shed 6 bases and J shed 6 bases, with 15 bases lying between them. This CDR3 has 14 residues. The DNA for the CDR3 is TGTGCCAGCAGCCCCATGGGGGGCGGAAACATTCAGTACTTC. Protein sequence: CASSPMGGGNIQYF.

This clonotype was counted at least ten times. The chain recombines TRBV12-3 or TRBV12-4 with TRBJ2-1, with a possible D match to TRBD2 (5 bases). V dropped 5 bases and J dropped 5 bases, with 16 bases sitting between them. The CDR3 loop spans 15 amino acids. Written as DNA, the CDR3 is TGTGCCAGCAGTGTGCCCGGACTGGGGAACAATGAGCAGTTCTTC. This sequence encodes CASSVPGLGNNEQFF.

This clonotype was found many times. The V call is TRBV7-2, the J call TRBJ2-3; D is ambiguous. V shed 5 bases and J shed 5 bases, with 8 bases lying between them. Germline V gene sequence: CDR1 SGHTA, CDR2 FQGNSA. This CDR3 spans 12 amino acids. CDR3 amino acids: CASSLSGDTQYF. The CDR3 region has the DNA TGTGCCAGCAGCCTCTCCGGAGATACGCAGTATTTT.

This clonotype was detected ten times or more. This sequence joins TRBV29-1 and TRBJ2-5; a weak D match, TRBD2 (6 bases). Germline V lookup: CDR1 SQVTM, CDR2 ANQGSEA. The CDR3 length is 14 residues. Trimming removed 3 bases from V and 5 bases from J, with 16 bases in between. The CDR3: CSVEYTSFFETQYF. The CDR3, as DNA: TGCAGCGTTGAGTACACTAGCTTTTTCGAGACCCAGTACTTC.

This clonotype occurred many times. The chain recombines TRBV5-1 with TRBJ2-3; D unclear. Trimming stripped 4 bases from V and 2 bases from J, with 11 bases between. Per the germline V gene, CDR1 is SGHRS and CDR2 is YFSETQ. The CDR3 is 14 amino acids. The CDR3 DNA reads as TGCGCCAGCAGCCCGGACCGACCCACAGATACGCAGTATTTT. It translates to CASSPDRPTDTQYF.